The source of this T cell receptor beta chain is a study of blood T cell repertoires in COVID-19. For the study at large: Specimens from acute and convalescent COVID-19 originated in the United States, Italy and Spain. In each case, the material was cDNA or gDNA derived from T cells, B-cell-depleted T cells, or PBMCs.

Per the study methods: Estimated nucleated cell counts came from reference gene primer amplification. Sequencing used immunoSEQ multiplex PCR; TCRdb keeps in-frame clones, though not all of them. V, J and clone size were drawn from that table, and D and trimming were deduced from the DNA. This sample yields over 150,000 clones, of which roughly 84% are seen a single time; 3.2% belongs to the top ten. Participant ages covered about 18 to 95 years across 24 US areas. After removal of 5 bases from V and 5 bases from J, the junction contained 10 bases not matched to a gene. This CDR3 comprises 15 residues. The germline CDR1 and CDR2 sequences are LNHNV and YYDKDF (reference sequence).

Material: PBMCs or T cells enriched from blood (not recorded which). The receptor comes from a woman under 40 who had recovered from COVID-19. The chain combines TRBV15 with TRBJ2-3; 7 nucleotides match TRBD2. CDR3 region: CATSRGGGEVDTQYF. As DNA, the CDR3 is TGTGCCACCAGCCGCGGGGGAGGGGAGGTAGATACGCAGTATTTT. Complete variable domain (other parts from reference TRBV15 and TRBJ2-3): DAMVIQNPRYQVTQFGKPVTLSCSQTLNHNVMYWYQQKSSQAPKLLFHYYDKDFNNEADTPDNFQSRRPNTSFCFLDIRSPGLGDTAMYLCATSRGGGEVDTQYFGPGTRLTVL.